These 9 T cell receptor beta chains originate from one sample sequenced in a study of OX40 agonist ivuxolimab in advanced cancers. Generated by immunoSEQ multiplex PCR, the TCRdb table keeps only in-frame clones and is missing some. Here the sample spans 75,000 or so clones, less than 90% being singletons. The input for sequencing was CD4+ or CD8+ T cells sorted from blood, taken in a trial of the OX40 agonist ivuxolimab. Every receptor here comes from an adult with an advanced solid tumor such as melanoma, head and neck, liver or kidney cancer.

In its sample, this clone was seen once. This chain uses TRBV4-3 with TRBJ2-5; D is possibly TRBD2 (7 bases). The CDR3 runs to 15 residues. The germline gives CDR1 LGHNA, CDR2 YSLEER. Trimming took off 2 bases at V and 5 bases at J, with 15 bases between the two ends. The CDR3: CASSQLGRGGETQYF. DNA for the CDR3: TGCGCCAGCAGCCAATTGGGGAGGGGGGGGGAGACCCAGTACTTC.

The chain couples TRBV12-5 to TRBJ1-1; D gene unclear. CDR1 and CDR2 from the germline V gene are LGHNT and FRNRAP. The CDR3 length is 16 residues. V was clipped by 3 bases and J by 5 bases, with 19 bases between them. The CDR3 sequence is CASGFSGLLGRTEAFF. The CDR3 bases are TGTGCTAGTGGTTTTTCGGGGTTGTTGGGTAGAACTGAAGCTTTCTTT.

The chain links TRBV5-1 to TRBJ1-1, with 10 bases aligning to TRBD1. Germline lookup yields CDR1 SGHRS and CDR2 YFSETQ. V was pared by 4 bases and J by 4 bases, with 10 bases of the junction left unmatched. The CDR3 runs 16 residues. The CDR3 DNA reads TGCGCCAGCAGCCTACGACAGGGGGCGCGGGGCACTGAAGCTTTCTTT. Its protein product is CASSLRQGARGTEAFF. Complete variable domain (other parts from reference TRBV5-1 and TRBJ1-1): KAGVTQTPRYLIKTRGQQVTLSCSPISGHRSVSWYQQTPGQGLQFLFEYFSETQRNKGNFPGRFSGRQFSNSRSEMNVSTLELGDSALYLCASSLRQGARGTEAFFGQGTRLTVV.

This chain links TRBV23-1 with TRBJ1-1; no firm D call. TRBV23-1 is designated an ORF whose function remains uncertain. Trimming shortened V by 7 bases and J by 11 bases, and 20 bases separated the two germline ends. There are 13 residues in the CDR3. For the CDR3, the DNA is TGCGCCAGCATTTTTCCGACTGGTAATAGGGCTTTCTTT. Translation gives CASIFPTGNRAFF.

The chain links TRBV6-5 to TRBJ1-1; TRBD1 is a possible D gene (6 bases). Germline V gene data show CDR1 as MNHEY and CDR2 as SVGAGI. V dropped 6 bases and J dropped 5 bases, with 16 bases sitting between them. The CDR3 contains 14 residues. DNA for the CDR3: TGTGCCAGCAGCACGGGAGGGGGAGATACTGAAGCTTTCTTT. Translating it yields CASSTGGGDTEAFF.

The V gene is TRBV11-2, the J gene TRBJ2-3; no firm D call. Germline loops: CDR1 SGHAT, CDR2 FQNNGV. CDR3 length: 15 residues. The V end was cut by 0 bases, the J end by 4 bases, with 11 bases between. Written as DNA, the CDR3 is TGTGCCAGCAGCTTAGACTCCACCGGCCCAGATACGCAGTATTTT. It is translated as CASSLDSTGPDTQYF.

CDR3: CASRVAGEYEQYF. CDR3 sequence (DNA): TGCGCCAGCAGGGTCGCAGGAGAATACGAGCAGTACTTC. The chain links TRBV5-1 to TRBJ2-7; D not resolved. The CDR3 extends over 13 amino acids. V was clipped by 5 bases and J by 4 bases, with 13 bases between them. Germline CDR1 reads SGHRS; CDR2 reads YFSETQ.

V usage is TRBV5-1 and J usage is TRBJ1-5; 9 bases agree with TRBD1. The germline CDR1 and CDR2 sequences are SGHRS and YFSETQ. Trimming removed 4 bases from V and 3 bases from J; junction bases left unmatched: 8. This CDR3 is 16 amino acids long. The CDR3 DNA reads TGCGCCAGCAGCAAGGCGGGACAGGGTCCCAATCAGCCCCAGCATTTT. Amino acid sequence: CASSKAGQGPNQPQHF.

CDR3 loop: CASSLRANYGYTF. The CDR3 DNA follows: TGTGCCAGCAGCTTAAGGGCTAACTATGGCTACACCTTC. This rearrangement joins TRBV11-2 to TRBJ1-2; the D is unclear. CDR1 and CDR2 (germline): SGHAT, FQNNGV. Trimming pared 2 bases from V and 0 bases from J, leaving 4 bases between. The CDR3 spans 13 residues. The full variable domain, in which reference TRBV11-2 and TRBJ1-2 provide the parts outside the CDR3, is EAGVAQSPRYKIIEKRQSVAFWCNPISGHATLYWYQQILGQGPKLLIQFQNNGVVDDSQLPKDRFSAERLKGVDSTLKIQPAKLEDSAVYLCASSLRANYGYTFGSGTRLTVV.